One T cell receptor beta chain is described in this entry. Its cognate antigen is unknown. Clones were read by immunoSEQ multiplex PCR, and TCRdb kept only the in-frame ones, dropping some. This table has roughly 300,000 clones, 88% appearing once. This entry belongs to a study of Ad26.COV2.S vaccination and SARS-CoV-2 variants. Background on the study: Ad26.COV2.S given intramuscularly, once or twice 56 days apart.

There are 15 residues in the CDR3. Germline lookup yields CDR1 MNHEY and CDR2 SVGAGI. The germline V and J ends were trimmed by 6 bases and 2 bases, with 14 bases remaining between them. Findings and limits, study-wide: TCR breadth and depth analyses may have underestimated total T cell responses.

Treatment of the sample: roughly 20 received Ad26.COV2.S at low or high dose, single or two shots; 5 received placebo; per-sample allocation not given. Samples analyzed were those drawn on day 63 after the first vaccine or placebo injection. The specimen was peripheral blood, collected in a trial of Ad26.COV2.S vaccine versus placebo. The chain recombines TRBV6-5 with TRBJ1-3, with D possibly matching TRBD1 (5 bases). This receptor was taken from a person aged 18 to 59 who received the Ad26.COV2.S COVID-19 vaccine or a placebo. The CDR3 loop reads CASSLRPGAGNTIYF. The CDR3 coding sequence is TGTGCCAGCAGCCTCAGGCCGGGGGCTGGAAACACCATATATTTT.